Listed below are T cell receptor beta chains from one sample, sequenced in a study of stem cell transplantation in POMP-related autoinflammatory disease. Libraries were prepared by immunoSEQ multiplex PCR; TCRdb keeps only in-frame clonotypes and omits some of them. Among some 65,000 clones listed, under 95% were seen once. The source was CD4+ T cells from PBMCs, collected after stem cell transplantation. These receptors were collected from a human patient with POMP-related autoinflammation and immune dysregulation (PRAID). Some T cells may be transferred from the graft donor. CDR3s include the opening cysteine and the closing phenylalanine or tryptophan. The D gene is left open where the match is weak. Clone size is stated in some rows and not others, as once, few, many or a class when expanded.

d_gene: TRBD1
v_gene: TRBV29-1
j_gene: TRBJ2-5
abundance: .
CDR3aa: CSARDRIVETQYF
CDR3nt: TGCAGCGCTAGGGACAGAATTGTGGAGACCCAGTACTTC

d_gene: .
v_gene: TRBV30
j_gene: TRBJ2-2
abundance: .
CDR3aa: CAWSVVLVTGELFF
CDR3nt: TGTGCCTGGAGTGTGGTACTAGTAACCGGGGAGCTGTTTTTT

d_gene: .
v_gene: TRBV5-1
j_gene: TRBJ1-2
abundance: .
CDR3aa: CASSLDQGWIYGYTF
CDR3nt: TGCGCCAGCAGCTTGGATCAGGGGTGGATCTATGGCTACACCTTC

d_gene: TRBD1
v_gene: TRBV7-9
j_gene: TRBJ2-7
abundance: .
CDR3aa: CASSLGTGLARTHEQYF
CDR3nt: TGTGCCAGCAGCCTCGGGACAGGGCTAGCACGAACCCACGAGCAGTACTTC

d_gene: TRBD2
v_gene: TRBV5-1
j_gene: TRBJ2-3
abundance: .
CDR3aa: CASSTRTSGRTDTQYF
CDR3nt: TGCGCCAGCAGCACACGGACTAGCGGGAGAACAGATACGCAGTATTTT

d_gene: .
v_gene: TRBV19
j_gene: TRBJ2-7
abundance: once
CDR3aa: CASRRGARSYEQYF
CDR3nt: TGTGCCAGTAGGCGGGGAGCCCGCTCCTACGAGCAGTACTTC

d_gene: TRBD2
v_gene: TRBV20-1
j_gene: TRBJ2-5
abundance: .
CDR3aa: CSASAGTSGTQETQYF
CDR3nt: TGCAGTGCTAGTGCCGGGACTAGCGGGACCCAAGAGACCCAGTACTTC

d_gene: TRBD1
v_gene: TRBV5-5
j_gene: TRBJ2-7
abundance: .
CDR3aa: CASSLMPGGSYEQYF
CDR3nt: TGTGCCAGCAGCTTGATGCCAGGGGGCTCCTACGAGCAGTACTTC

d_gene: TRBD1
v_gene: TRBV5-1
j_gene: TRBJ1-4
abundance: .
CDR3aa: CASSLRTGKPNEKLFF
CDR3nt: TGCGCCAGCAGCTTGCGGACAGGGAAGCCTAATGAAAAACTGTTTTTT

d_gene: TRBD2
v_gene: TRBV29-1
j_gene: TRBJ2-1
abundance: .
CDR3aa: CSVGDYPLYNEQFF
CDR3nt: TGCAGCGTCGGGGACTATCCCCTTTACAATGAGCAGTTCTTC

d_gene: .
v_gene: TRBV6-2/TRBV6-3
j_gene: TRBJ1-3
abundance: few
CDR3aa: CASSYVAPGNTIYF
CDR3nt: TGTGCCAGCAGTTACGTCGCACCTGGAAACACCATATATTTT

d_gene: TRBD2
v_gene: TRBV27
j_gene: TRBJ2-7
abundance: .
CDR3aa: CASSSPRTSGTYEQYF
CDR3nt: TGTGCCAGCAGTTCCCCCCGGACTAGCGGGACCTACGAGCAGTACTTC

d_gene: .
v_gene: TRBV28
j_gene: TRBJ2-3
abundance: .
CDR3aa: CASSLFSTVTDTQYF
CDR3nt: TGTGCCAGCAGTTTATTCTCGACTGTCACAGATACGCAGTATTTT

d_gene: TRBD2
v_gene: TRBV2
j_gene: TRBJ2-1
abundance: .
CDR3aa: CASGFLAGTYNEQFF
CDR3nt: TGTGCCAGCGGTTTCCTAGCGGGGACCTACAATGAGCAGTTCTTC